The next 25 T cell receptor beta chains were all read from a single sample in a study of CD8+ T cells in alopecia areata. Regarding treatment: oral pan-JAK inhibitor, 5-10 mg twice daily. Sequencing used cDNA as its template, made by extracting RNA and reverse transcribing it. The data were produced by immunoSEQ multiplex PCR, yet TCRdb's version contains in-frame clones alone and is incomplete. The sample has under 350,000 clones; roughly 50% are singletons. The sequencing here drew on CD4+ T cells sorted from blood, taken at week 24, from a patient treated with tofacitinib. The receptors were sampled from a human donor with alopecia areata.

The V and J genes are TRBV18 and TRBJ1-1; the D is unclear. The CDR3 totals 16 residues. V was shortened by 1 base and J by 0 bases, with 12 bases between the two germline ends. From germline, CDR1 is KGHSH and CDR2 LQKENI. The CDR3 sequence: CASSPRDGLVNTEAFF. The DNA of the CDR3 is TGTGCCAGCTCACCACGCGACGGTTTGGTGAACACTGAAGCTTTCTTT. The full variable domain, its missing parts supplied by reference TRBV18 and TRBJ1-1, is NAGVMQNPRHLVRRRGQEARLRCSPMKGHSHVYWYRQLPEEGLKFMVYLQKENIIDESGMPKERFSAEFPKEGPSILRIQQVVRGDSAAYFCASSPRDGLVNTEAFFGQGTRLTVV.

The rearrangement uses TRBV7-8 and TRBJ2-3, with 10 bases identical to TRBD2. CDR3 length equals 16 residues. The V gene's germline CDR1 is SGHVS and CDR2 FQNEAQ. V lost 5 bases to trimming and J lost 1 base; unmatched junction nucleotides: 6. CDR3 residues: CASSPQRGGRTDTQYF. The CDR3 DNA is TGTGCCAGCAGCCCCCAGCGGGGGGGACGCACAGATACGCAGTATTTT.

The J gene is TRBJ1-1, the V gene TRBV19; 7 bases agree with TRBD1. The J segment lost 4 bases and the V segment lost 6 bases, leaving 5 bases of the junction unmatched. This CDR3 region has 13 residues. The germline V gene encodes CDR1 LNHDA and CDR2 SQIVND (reference sequence). The CDR3 sequence is CASSVQGGTEAFF. The CDR3 nucleotides read TGTGCCAGTAGCGTTCAGGGGGGCACTGAAGCTTTCTTT.

This clone was detected once. The V and J genes are TRBV2 and TRBJ1-1; D is undetermined. Deletions cut 10 bases from V and 4 bases from J, with 25 bases between. Per the germline V gene, CDR1 is SNHLY and CDR2 is FYNNEI. The CDR3 is 16 residues long. CDR3 residues: CATSTPRGWRVTEAFF. In DNA form, the CDR3 reads TGTGCCACCTCAACTCCCCGGGGTTGGAGAGTCACTGAAGCTTTCTTT.

Only a few counts were recorded for this clone. The chain uses TRBV19 and TRBJ1-1, with D possibly matching TRBD1 (5 bases). The germline V gene has CDR1 LNHDA and CDR2 SQIVND (reference sequence). Trimming took 7 bases from V and 2 from J, leaving 14 bases between them. The CDR3 runs 14 residues. The CDR3 DNA follows: TGTGCCAGTAAGCCCCCCGGGGCTAACACTGAAGCTTTCTTT. Its protein product is CASKPPGANTEAFF. The complete variable domain, with remaining parts taken from reference TRBV19 and TRBJ1-1, reads DGGITQSPKYLFRKEGQNVTLSCEQNLNHDAMYWYRQDPGQGLRLIYYSQIVNDFQKGDIAEGYSVSREKKESFPLTVTSAQKNPTAFYLCASKPPGANTEAFFGQGTRLTVV.

The chain couples TRBV30 to TRBJ1-5, with D unclear. The CDR3 runs 14 residues. V was pared by 4 bases and J by 7 bases, with 17 bases between. Germline V gene lookup returns CDR1 GTSNPN and CDR2 SVGIG (reference sequence). In DNA, the CDR3 is TGTGCCTGGAAGGTGGGAAACCCCGGCCAGCCCCAGCATTTT. Its protein is CAWKVGNPGQPQHF.

This clone was seen a handful of times. The J gene is TRBJ2-6, the V gene TRBV6-5; D uncertain. The ends were cut back, 5 bases at V and 0 bases at J, with 8 bases in the middle. The CDR3 length is 15 residues. The V gene's germline CDR1 is MNHEY and CDR2 SVGAGI. The CDR3 sequence: CASSRTDSGANVLTF. The CDR3 nucleotides are TGTGCCAGCAGTCGGACCGACTCTGGGGCCAACGTCCTGACTTTC.

This sequence joins TRBV2 and TRBJ2-3; 9 bases are shared with TRBD2. The CDR3 sequence is 16 residues long. Unmatched junction bases numbered 6, after V lost 5 bases and J lost 0 bases. The germline V gene encodes CDR1 SNHLY and CDR2 FYNNEI. As DNA, the CDR3 is TGTGCCAGCAGTACCAGACTAGCGGCTAGCACAGATACGCAGTATTTT. Its translation: CASSTRLAASTDTQYF.

To note about this clone: Other nucleotide sequences in the sample specify the same CDR3. V is TRBV5-6 and J is TRBJ1-2; no definite D call. The CDR3 has 13 amino acids. V dropped 0 bases and J dropped 6 bases, with 9 bases sitting between them. Germline CDR1 is SGHDT and CDR2 is YYEEEE. The CDR3 DNA is TGTGCCAGCAGCTTGGGGCGGCGAGATGGCTACACCTTC. Translating gives CASSLGRRDGYTF.

This chain connects TRBV4-2 to TRBJ2-5; no clear D. Germline values: CDR1 LGHNA, CDR2 YNFKEQ. The ends were cut back, 0 bases at V and 4 bases at J, with 6 bases in the middle. CDR3 length: 13 residues. The CDR3 loop is CASSQDTVETQYF. The CDR3 nucleotides are TGTGCCAGCAGCCAAGATACTGTAGAGACCCAGTACTTC.

J is TRBJ2-2 and V is TRBV5-1, with D unresolved. V was trimmed by 0 bases and J by 7 bases, leaving 7 bases between them. The CDR3 has 13 amino acids. The germline V gene has CDR1 SGHRS and CDR2 YFSETQ. CDR3 bases: TGCGCCAGCAGCTTGGAACCCGGCGGGGAGCTGTTTTTT. Protein: CASSLEPGGELFF.

The chain links TRBV4-1 to TRBJ2-6; no definite D call. V lost 1 base and J 1 base, leaving 11 bases between the germline ends. Germline assignment: CDR1 MGHRA and CDR2 YSYEKL. This CDR3 comprises 17 residues. As DNA, the CDR3 is TGCGCCAGCAGCCAAGGGCCAGGCCGATCTGGGGCCAACGTCCTGACTTTC. It yields the protein CASSQGPGRSGANVLTF.

In this sample, this clone turned up a few times. The chain uses TRBV29-1 and TRBJ2-3; D remains ambiguous. This CDR3 has 12 amino acids. Germline CDR1 reads SQVTM; CDR2 reads ANQGSEA. The V and J ends lost 2 bases and 0 bases respectively, with 3 bases between them. CDR3 sequence: CSVETSTDTQYF. CDR3 in DNA: TGCAGCGTTGAAACTAGCACAGATACGCAGTATTTT.

CDR3 in amino acids: CASSQAAGTAAYEQYF. CDR3 coding DNA: TGCGCCAGCAGCCAAGCTGCCGGGACTGCCGCCTACGAGCAGTACTTC. The chain recombines TRBV4-3 with TRBJ2-7, with D possibly TRBD2 on 6 matching bases. The germline V gene has CDR1 LGHNA and CDR2 YSLEER. Trimming took 1 base from V and 2 from J, leaving 15 bases between them. The CDR3 loop spans 16 amino acids.

The genes are TRBV9 and TRBJ1-1, with unresolved D. The CDR3 is 15 amino acids. V was clipped by 3 bases and J by 1 base, with 13 bases between them. Germline CDR1 SGDLS, CDR2 YYNGEE. The CDR3 nucleotides are TGTGCCAGCAGCGACTTGCCCGAAGCGAACACTGAAGCTTTCTTT. Translation: CASSDLPEANTEAFF.

The table lists this clone with a few counts. The chain combines TRBV2 with TRBJ2-3; D remains ambiguous. Trimming cost V 7 bases and J 2 bases, with 16 bases left between them. This CDR3 region has 15 residues. CDR1 and CDR2 (germline): SNHLY, FYNNEI. The CDR3 is CASTQRASVTDTQYF. The CDR3 nucleotides are TGTGCCAGCACCCAAAGGGCTAGTGTCACAGATACGCAGTATTTT.

The rearrangement uses TRBV19 and TRBJ2-5; 7 nucleotides agree with TRBD1. The CDR3 extends over 14 amino acids. Per the germline V gene, CDR1 is LNHDA and CDR2 is SQIVND (reference sequence). Trimming at V came to 6 bases and at J to 5 bases, leaving 9 bases not matched to a gene. The CDR3 DNA reads TGTGCCAGTAGCCGGACAGGCGGTCTGGAGACCCAGTACTTC. Translated: CASSRTGGLETQYF. Together with reference TRBV19 and TRBJ2-5, the CDR3 gives the full variable domain: DGGITQSPKYLFRKEGQNVTLSCEQNLNHDAMYWYRQDPGQGLRLIYYSQIVNDFQKGDIAEGYSVSREKKESFPLTVTSAQKNPTAFYLCASSRTGGLETQYFGPGTRLLVL.

J is TRBJ2-5 and V is TRBV2, with TRBD1 matching over 9 bases. CDR3 length: 13 amino acids. Germline V CDR1 and CDR2: SNHLY, FYNNEI. The junction had 4 bases not matched to a gene; V was cut back by 8 bases and J by 3 bases. As DNA, the CDR3 is TGTGCCAGCGGCCGGGACAGGGAAGAGACCCAGTACTTC. It encodes CASGRDREETQYF.

The CDR3 DNA reads as TGTGCCAGCAGCTTAGGGACAGGGGGTTCACCCCTCCACTTT. It encodes CASSLGTGGSPLHF. This sequence joins TRBV7-6 and TRBJ1-6; 10 bases are shared with TRBD1. There are 14 residues in the CDR3. Trimming removed 1 base from V and 9 bases from J; junction bases left unmatched: 0. Per germline, CDR1 SGHVS and CDR2 FNYEAQ.

This clone was counted a few times. The chain's CDR3 is CASSSGTEGNTIYF. The CDR3 nucleotides read TGCGCCAGCAGTTCCGGGACAGAAGGAAACACCATATATTTT. The V gene is TRBV5-1, the J gene TRBJ1-3, with TRBD1 matching 7 bases. CDR3 length equals 14 residues. The V and J ends lost 5 bases and 4 bases, in that order; junction bases with no gene match: 6. Germline CDR1 and CDR2: SGHRS and YFSETQ.

This sequence joins TRBV7-2 and TRBJ1-5, with 10 bases identical to TRBD1. The CDR3 spans 16 residues. The V gene end was trimmed by 4 bases and the J gene end by 3 bases; junction bases not matched to a gene: 6. From germline, CDR1 is SGHTA and CDR2 FQGNSA. The CDR3 here is CASSSRQGAPNQPQHF. CDR3 bases: TGTGCCAGCAGCTCCCGACAGGGGGCACCCAATCAGCCCCAGCATTTT.

This rearrangement joins TRBV30 to TRBJ2-1, with D possibly TRBD1 on 6 matching bases. In germline, CDR1 is GTSNPN, CDR2 SVGIG (reference sequence). V dropped 2 bases and J dropped 5 bases, with 16 bases sitting between them. The CDR3 spans 15 residues. In DNA form, the CDR3 reads TGTGCCTGGAGTTTCAGCTTAGGGGGAGACAATGAGCAGTTCTTC. Amino acid sequence: CAWSFSLGGDNEQFF.

This clone was observed a handful of times. Other DNA sequences in this sample translate to the same CDR3. The CDR3 here is CASSLADTQYF. The CDR3 DNA is TGTGCCAGCAGCTTAGCAGATACGCAGTATTTT. The chain is built from TRBV7-9 and TRBJ2-3, with D unclear. The CDR3 has 11 amino acids. V gave up 0 bases and J gave up 5 bases, with 0 bases separating them. CDR1 and CDR2 from the germline V gene are SEHNR and FQNEAQ (reference sequence).

The table lists this clone with a count of one. The CDR3: CASSYQDPGELFF. In DNA form, the CDR3 reads TGCGCCAGCAGCTACCAGGATCCCGGGGAGCTGTTTTTT. V gene TRBV5-1 combines with J gene TRBJ2-2; D unclear. With 3 bases removed from V and 6 bases from J, the gap between germline ends came to 9 bases. This CDR3 contains 13 residues. Germline V gene sequence: CDR1 SGHRS, CDR2 YFSETQ. Variable domain in full (rest from reference TRBV5-1 and TRBJ2-2): KAGVTQTPRYLIKTRGQQVTLSCSPISGHRSVSWYQQTPGQGLQFLFEYFSETQRNKGNFPGRFSGRQFSNSRSEMNVSTLELGDSALYLCASSYQDPGELFFGEGSRLTVL.

This sequence joins TRBV30 and TRBJ2-1; TRBD1 matches at 10 bases. This CDR3 is built from 13 residues. Trimming removed 3 bases from V and 10 bases from J; junction bases left unmatched: 6. Germline CDR1 and CDR2: GTSNPN and SVGIG (reference sequence). Here the CDR3 reads CAWSRDRGHEQFF. CDR3 nucleotide sequence: TGTGCCTGGAGCCGGGACAGGGGTCACGAGCAGTTCTTC.